The sequence of this T cell receptor beta chain was determined in a study of shared clonotypes between healthy human individuals. Naive CD8 isolation took CD45RO-negative cells positively selected for CCR7 and excluded terminally differentiated effector memory CD45RA+ cells. Sequencing used immunoSEQ multiplex PCR; TCRdb keeps in-frame clones, though not all of them. The sample contains about 2.2 million clones, about 92% of which appear only once. The V gene lost 3 bases and the J gene lost 4 bases, with 25 bases spanning the gap. Germline V gives CDR1 SGDLS, CDR2 YYNGEE. The CDR3 extends over 18 amino acids.

Input material: naive CD8+ T cells from PBMCs. The chain is built from TRBV9 and TRBJ1-1; D gene uncertain. The TCR was taken from a young man in good health. Some clones in this sample may be carry-over from other donors' samples. The CDR3, as DNA: TGTGCCAGCAGCGGGGAGCAGACCGGGCCCCGACGGGGCACTGAAGCTTTCTTT. Translated, it gives CASSGEQTGPRRGTEAFF.